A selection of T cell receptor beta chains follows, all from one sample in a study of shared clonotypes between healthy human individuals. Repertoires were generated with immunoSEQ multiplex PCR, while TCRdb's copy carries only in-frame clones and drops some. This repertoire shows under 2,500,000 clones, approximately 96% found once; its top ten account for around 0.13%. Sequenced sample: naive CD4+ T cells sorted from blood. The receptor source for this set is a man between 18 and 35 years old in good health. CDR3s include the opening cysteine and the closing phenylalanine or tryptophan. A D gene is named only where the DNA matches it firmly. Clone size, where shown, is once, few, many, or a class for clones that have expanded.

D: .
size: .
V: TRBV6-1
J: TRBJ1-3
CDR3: CASSEFRSQVERNTIYF
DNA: TGTGCCAGCAGTGAATTCAGGAGCCAAGTGGAAAGGAACACCATATATTTT

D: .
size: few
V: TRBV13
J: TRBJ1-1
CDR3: CASLGGFGGTEAFF
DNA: TGTGCCAGCTTAGGGGGATTTGGCGGCACTGAAGCTTTCTTT

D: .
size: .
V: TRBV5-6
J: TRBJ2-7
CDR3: CASSLGGLPGEQYF
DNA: TGTGCCAGCAGCTTGGGCGGACTCCCTGGCGAGCAGTACTTC

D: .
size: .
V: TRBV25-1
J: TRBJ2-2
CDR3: CASSESQGNTGELFF
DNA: TGTGCCAGCAGTGAAAGTCAGGGGAACACCGGGGAGCTGTTTTTT

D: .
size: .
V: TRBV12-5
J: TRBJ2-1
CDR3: CASGFTFGGNEQFF
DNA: TGTGCTAGTGGTTTCACCTTTGGGGGGAATGAGCAGTTCTTC

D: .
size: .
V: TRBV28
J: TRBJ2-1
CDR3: CASSLHGSGEQFF
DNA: TGTGCCAGCAGTTTGCACGGCTCTGGTGAGCAGTTCTTC

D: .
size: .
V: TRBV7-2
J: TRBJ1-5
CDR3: CASSETGNQPQHF
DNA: TGTGCCAGCAGCGAGACGGGGAATCAGCCCCAGCATTTT

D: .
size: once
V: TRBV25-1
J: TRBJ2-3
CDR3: CASSHSTDTQYF
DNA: TGTGCCAGCAGCCATAGCACAGATACGCAGTATTTT

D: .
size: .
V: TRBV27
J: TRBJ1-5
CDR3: CASSLSKQGSQPQHF
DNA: TGTGCCAGCAGTTTATCGAAACAGGGAAGTCAGCCCCAGCATTTT

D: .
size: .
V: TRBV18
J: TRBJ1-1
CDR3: CASSMSPGRNTEAFF
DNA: TGTGCCAGCTCAATGTCCCCAGGGAGGAACACTGAAGCTTTCTTT

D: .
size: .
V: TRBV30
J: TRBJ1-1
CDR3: CAWSLTGTEAFF
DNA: TGTGCCTGGAGTTTGACCGGGACCGAAGCTTTCTTT

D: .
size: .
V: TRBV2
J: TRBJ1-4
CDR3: CASSEPSNNEKLFF
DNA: TGTGCCAGCAGTGAACCATCCAATAATGAAAAACTGTTTTTT

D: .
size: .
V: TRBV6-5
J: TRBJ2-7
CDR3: CASSPTEAPYEQYF
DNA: TGTGCCAGCAGTCCCACTGAGGCCCCTTACGAGCAGTACTTC

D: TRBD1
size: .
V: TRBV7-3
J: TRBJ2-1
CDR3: CASSQKTGGNNEQFF
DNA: TGTGCCAGCAGCCAAAAGACAGGGGGAAACAATGAGCAGTTCTTC

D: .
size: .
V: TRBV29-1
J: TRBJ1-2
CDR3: CSVGGRTLVTNYGYTF
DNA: TGCAGCGTGGGGGGTCGGACCCTGGTAACTAACTATGGCTACACCTTC

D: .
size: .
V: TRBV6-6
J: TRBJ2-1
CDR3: CASRDGSYNEQFF
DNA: TGTGCCAGTAGGGACGGCTCCTACAATGAGCAGTTCTTC

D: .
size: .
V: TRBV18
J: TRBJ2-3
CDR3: CASSRGRSSTDTQYF
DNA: TGTGCCAGCTCTCGAGGGAGGTCCTCCACAGATACGCAGTATTTT

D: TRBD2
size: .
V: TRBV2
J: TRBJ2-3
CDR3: CASSVQAGEVDTQYF
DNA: TGTGCCAGCAGTGTCCAAGCGGGAGAGGTAGATACGCAGTATTTT

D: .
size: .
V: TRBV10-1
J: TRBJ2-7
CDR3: CASSEQGTPSYEQYF
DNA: TGCGCCAGCAGTGAACAAGGGACACCCTCCTACGAGCAGTACTTC

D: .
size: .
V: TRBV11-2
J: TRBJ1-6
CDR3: CASRPALYSPLHF
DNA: TGTGCCAGCAGACCCGCCCTGTATTCACCCCTCCACTTT

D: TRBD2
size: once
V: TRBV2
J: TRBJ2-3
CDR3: CASSGLAGGPNADTQYF
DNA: TGTGCCAGCAGCGGACTAGCGGGAGGGCCCAATGCAGATACGCAGTATTTT

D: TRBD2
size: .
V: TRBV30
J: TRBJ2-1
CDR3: CAWTSWTSDYNEQFF
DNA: TGTGCCTGGACTTCTTGGACTAGCGACTACAATGAGCAGTTCTTC

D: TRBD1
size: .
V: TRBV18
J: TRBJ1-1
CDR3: CASSITGANTEAFF
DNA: TGTGCCAGCTCTATCACAGGGGCGAACACTGAAGCTTTCTTT

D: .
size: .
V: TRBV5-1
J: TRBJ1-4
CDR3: CASSFGPQGYEKLFF
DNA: TGCGCCAGCAGCTTCGGACCCCAAGGGTATGAAAAACTGTTTTTT

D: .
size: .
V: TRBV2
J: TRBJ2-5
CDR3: CASSVEGLGQETQYF
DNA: TGTGCCAGCAGTGTGGAGGGGTTGGGACAAGAGACCCAGTACTTC

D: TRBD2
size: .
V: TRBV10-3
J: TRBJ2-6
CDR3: CAISESVLASSGANVLTF
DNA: TGTGCCATCAGTGAGTCTGTACTAGCGAGTTCTGGGGCCAACGTCCTGACTTTC

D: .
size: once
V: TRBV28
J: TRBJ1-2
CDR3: CASSPPDGFSNGYTF
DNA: TGTGCCAGCAGTCCCCCAGATGGCTTTTCTAATGGCTACACCTTC

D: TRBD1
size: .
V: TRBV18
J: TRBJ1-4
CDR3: CASSPNQQGKGEKLFF
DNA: TGTGCCAGCTCACCCAACCAACAGGGGAAGGGTGAAAAACTGTTTTTT

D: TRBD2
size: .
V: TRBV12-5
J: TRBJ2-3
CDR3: CASGSPSGRATDTQYF
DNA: TGTGCTAGTGGTTCCCCTAGCGGGAGGGCCACAGATACGCAGTATTTT

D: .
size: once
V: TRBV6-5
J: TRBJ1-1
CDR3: CASRNSNTEAFF
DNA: TGTGCCAGCAGGAACAGCAACACTGAAGCTTTCTTT

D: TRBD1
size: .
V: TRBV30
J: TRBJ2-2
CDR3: CAWSGGQGAVFF
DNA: TGTGCCTGGAGCGGGGGACAGGGGGCGGTGTTTTTT

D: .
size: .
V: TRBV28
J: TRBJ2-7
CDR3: CASSPRDITYEQYF
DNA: TGTGCCAGCAGTCCCCGGGACATCACCTACGAGCAGTACTTC

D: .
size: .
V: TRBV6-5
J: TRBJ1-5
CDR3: CASNRDPPLNQPQHF
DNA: TGTGCCAGCAACCGGGACCCCCCTCTGAATCAGCCCCAGCATTTT

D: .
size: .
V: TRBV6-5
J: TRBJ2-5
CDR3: CASHRGYQETQYF
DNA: TGTGCCAGCCATAGGGGGTACCAAGAGACCCAGTACTTC

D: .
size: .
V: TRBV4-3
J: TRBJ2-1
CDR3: CASSQEAYNEQFF
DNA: TGCGCCAGCAGCCAAGAGGCCTACAATGAGCAGTTCTTC